This T cell receptor beta chain was documented in a study of T cell repertoires in cytomegalovirus infection. Study at large: CMV infection plus the matching HLA type was flagged by public TCR beta signatures. Study observations and caveats: Of the TCR beta families, the public ones yielded a cumulative frequency that identified carriers of CMV plus the relevant HLA.

Germline-derived CDR1 and CDR2 are SEHNR and FQNEAQ (reference sequence). The V and J ends lost 8 bases and 1 base respectively, with 8 bases between them. The CDR3 runs to 12 residues. To note about this clonotype: Antigen: not known.

From the reads, TCRdb called clonotypes with MiXCR, one entry per CDR3 protein. Among approximately 770,000 distinct CDR3 sequences, roughly 29% were seen once, and the ten largest hold around 13%. The source of this sequence is a human donor in good health (CMV status not recorded). Some clones in this sample may be carry-over from other donors' samples. The chain combines TRBV7-9 with TRBJ1-1; a weak D match, TRBD1 (5 bases). This specimen consisted of cultured CD8+ T cells from PBMCs, obtained from culture after CMV antigen stimulation. CDR3 nucleotide sequence: TGTGCCAGCTTGGGGGGGAACACTGAAGCTTTCTTT. This gives the protein CASLGGNTEAFF. Full variable domain (outside the CDR3, taken from reference TRBV7-9 and TRBJ1-1): DTGVSQNPRHKITKRGQNVTFRCDPISEHNRLYWYRQTLGQGPEFLTYFQNEAQLEKSRLLSDRFSAERPKGSFSTLEIQRTEQGDSAMYLCASLGGNTEAFFGQGTRLTVV.